A selection of T cell receptor beta chains follows, all from one sample in a study of T cell changes during pregnancy in multiple sclerosis. Assay used: immunoSEQ multiplex PCR; TCRdb lists only in-frame clones, some missing. The table includes some 75,000 clones, around 96% detected once. This material consisted of peripheral blood, taken in the second trimester of pregnancy. The origin of the receptors is a female donor with multiple sclerosis, enrolled in a pregnancy study. Each CDR3 is given with its conserved first and last residue. A D gene is named only where the DNA matches it firmly. Size values are once, few and many counts, or a class for expanded clones, and some rows have none.

d_gene: NA; j_gene: TRBJ2-3; abundance: once; v_gene: TRBV11-1; CDR3aa: CASSLSTRPTDTQYF; CDR3nt: TGTGCCAGCAGCTTAAGTACCAGGCCCACAGATACGCAGTATTTT
d_gene: TRBD1; j_gene: TRBJ2-7; abundance: NA; v_gene: TRBV10-3; CDR3aa: CAISEYQGATWEQYF; CDR3nt: TGTGCCATCAGTGAGTACCAGGGGGCAACATGGGAGCAGTACTTC
d_gene: NA; j_gene: TRBJ2-7; abundance: NA; v_gene: TRBV6-5; CDR3aa: CASSPGVGFYEQYF; CDR3nt: TGTGCCAGCAGCCCAGGGGTGGGGTTCTACGAGCAGTACTTC
d_gene: TRBD2; j_gene: TRBJ2-7; abundance: NA; v_gene: TRBV30; CDR3aa: CAWRRGTYEQYF; CDR3nt: TGTGCCTGGAGGCGGGGGACCTACGAGCAGTACTTC
d_gene: NA; j_gene: TRBJ1-5; abundance: NA; v_gene: TRBV6-1; CDR3aa: CASSEQINQPQHF; CDR3nt: TGTGCCAGCAGTGAACAGATAAATCAGCCCCAGCATTTT
d_gene: TRBD2; j_gene: TRBJ2-7; abundance: once; v_gene: TRBV30; CDR3aa: CAWSPIAGEWRSYEQYF; CDR3nt: TGTGCCTGGAGTCCTATAGCGGGTGAATGGAGATCCTACGAGCAGTACTTC
d_gene: NA; j_gene: TRBJ1-1; abundance: NA; v_gene: TRBV7-6; CDR3aa: CASSLAVGQMNTEAFF; CDR3nt: TGTGCCAGCAGCTTAGCAGTTGGACAGATGAACACTGAAGCTTTCTTT
d_gene: TRBD1; j_gene: TRBJ1-5; abundance: NA; v_gene: TRBV4-2; CDR3aa: CASSQVWDRINQPQHF; CDR3nt: TGTGCCAGCAGCCAAGTTTGGGACAGGATCAATCAGCCCCAGCATTTT
d_gene: TRBD1; j_gene: TRBJ1-5; abundance: NA; v_gene: TRBV28; CDR3aa: CASSLSDRGAYSNQPQHF; CDR3nt: TGTGCCAGCAGTTTATCCGACAGGGGGGCATATAGCAATCAGCCCCAGCATTTT
d_gene: NA; j_gene: TRBJ2-7; abundance: NA; v_gene: TRBV28; CDR3aa: CASSFVPGTNSYEQYF; CDR3nt: TGTGCCAGCAGTTTTGTCCCTGGCACCAACTCCTACGAGCAGTACTTC
d_gene: TRBD2; j_gene: TRBJ2-7; abundance: NA; v_gene: TRBV28; CDR3aa: CASSSTGLVRGEQYF; CDR3nt: TGTGCCAGCAGTTCCACCGGACTAGTTCGGGGCGAGCAGTACTTC
d_gene: TRBD1; j_gene: TRBJ2-1; abundance: NA; v_gene: TRBV30; CDR3aa: CAWSVSGGNEQFF; CDR3nt: TGTGCCTGGAGTGTCTCAGGGGGCAATGAGCAGTTCTTC
d_gene: NA; j_gene: TRBJ2-1; abundance: NA; v_gene: TRBV5-1; CDR3aa: CASSLAGATTRNEQFF; CDR3nt: TGCGCCAGCAGCTTGGCAGGGGCCACAACTCGCAATGAGCAGTTCTTC
d_gene: NA; j_gene: TRBJ1-1; abundance: NA; v_gene: TRBV19; CDR3aa: CASSDVANTEAFF; CDR3nt: TGTGCCAGTAGTGATGTGGCAAACACTGAAGCTTTCTTT
d_gene: TRBD2; j_gene: TRBJ2-7; abundance: NA; v_gene: TRBV30; CDR3aa: CAWSPGGTYEQYF; CDR3nt: TGTGCCTGGAGTCCCGGGGGGACCTACGAGCAGTACTTC
d_gene: TRBD2; j_gene: TRBJ2-1; abundance: NA; v_gene: TRBV11-2; CDR3aa: CASSLDGLDYNEQFF; CDR3nt: TGTGCCAGCAGCTTAGACGGACTAGATTACAATGAGCAGTTCTTC
d_gene: NA; j_gene: TRBJ2-2; abundance: NA; v_gene: TRBV27; CDR3aa: CASSFSNTGELFF; CDR3nt: TGTGCCAGCAGTTTTTCAAACACCGGGGAGCTGTTTTTT
d_gene: NA; j_gene: TRBJ2-7; abundance: NA; v_gene: TRBV30; CDR3aa: CAWLQGTYEQYF; CDR3nt: TGTGCCTGGCTCCAGGGAACCTACGAGCAGTACTTC
d_gene: TRBD1; j_gene: TRBJ2-7; abundance: NA; v_gene: TRBV2; CDR3aa: CASTRDRGTYEQYF; CDR3nt: TGTGCCAGCACCCGGGACAGGGGAACCTACGAGCAGTACTTC
d_gene: NA; j_gene: TRBJ1-4; abundance: NA; v_gene: TRBV15; CDR3aa: CATSRPTLNEKLFF; CDR3nt: TGTGCCACCAGCAGACCAACCCTAAATGAAAAACTGTTTTTT
d_gene: TRBD2; j_gene: TRBJ2-1; abundance: NA; v_gene: TRBV11-2; CDR3aa: CASSRKREASYNEQFF; CDR3nt: TGTGCCAGCAGCCGGAAGCGGGAGGCCTCCTACAATGAGCAGTTCTTC
d_gene: NA; j_gene: TRBJ2-3; abundance: NA; v_gene: TRBV12-1; CDR3aa: CASSFYKGFGTGAYFADTQYF; CDR3nt: NA
d_gene: TRBD2; j_gene: TRBJ2-5; abundance: NA; v_gene: TRBV12-5; CDR3aa: CASGNPREDQETQYF; CDR3nt: TGTGCTAGTGGTAATCCCCGGGAGGACCAAGAGACCCAGTACTTC
d_gene: TRBD2; j_gene: TRBJ2-5; abundance: once; v_gene: TRBV10-3; CDR3aa: CAISEVPSGEPTQYF; CDR3nt: TGTGCCATCAGTGAGGTCCCTAGCGGGGAGCCAACCCAGTACTTC
d_gene: TRBD1; j_gene: TRBJ2-7; abundance: NA; v_gene: TRBV30; CDR3aa: CAWRPRGGTGYYEQYF; CDR3nt: TGTGCCTGGAGACCAAGGGGCGGGACAGGGTACTACGAGCAGTACTTC
d_gene: NA; j_gene: TRBJ1-4; abundance: NA; v_gene: TRBV7-6; CDR3aa: CASSLVQGPSNEKLFF; CDR3nt: TGTGCCAGCAGCTTAGTACAGGGACCAAGTAATGAAAAACTGTTTTTT
d_gene: NA; j_gene: TRBJ2-5; abundance: NA; v_gene: TRBV12-5; CDR3aa: CASGLVLGRNRQETQYF; CDR3nt: TGTGCTAGTGGTTTGGTACTTGGTAGAAACAGACAAGAGACCCAGTACTTC
d_gene: NA; j_gene: TRBJ2-2; abundance: NA; v_gene: TRBV7-9; CDR3aa: CATLGGQALLASVSGELFF; CDR3nt: TGTGCCACCCTGGGGGGACAGGCCTTACTAGCGTCCGTCTCCGGGGAGCTGTTTTTT
d_gene: NA; j_gene: TRBJ2-5; abundance: NA; v_gene: TRBV2; CDR3aa: CASGDPWGEETQYF; CDR3nt: TGTGCCAGCGGGGATCCGTGGGGCGAAGAGACCCAGTACTTC
d_gene: NA; j_gene: TRBJ2-5; abundance: once; v_gene: TRBV7-6; CDR3aa: CASSYLGQKQETQYF; CDR3nt: TGTGCCAGCAGCTATTTAGGACAGAAACAAGAGACCCAGTACTTC
d_gene: TRBD1; j_gene: TRBJ2-3; abundance: NA; v_gene: TRBV27; CDR3aa: CASSLTPTGVRADTQYF; CDR3nt: TGTGCCAGCAGTCTAACCCCGACAGGGGTGAGGGCAGATACGCAGTATTTT
d_gene: TRBD1; j_gene: TRBJ2-7; abundance: NA; v_gene: TRBV7-7; CDR3aa: CASSFGTGSYEQYF; CDR3nt: TGTGCCAGCAGCTTTGGGACAGGGTCCTACGAGCAGTACTTC
d_gene: TRBD1; j_gene: TRBJ2-3; abundance: NA; v_gene: TRBV7-9; CDR3aa: CASSSPAGQGASDTQYF; CDR3nt: TGTGCCAGCAGCTCGCCTGCCGGACAGGGGGCATCAGATACGCAGTATTTT
d_gene: TRBD2; j_gene: TRBJ2-3; abundance: NA; v_gene: TRBV12-5; CDR3aa: CASGPPTSGRLDTQYF; CDR3nt: TGTGCTAGTGGTCCTCCGACTAGCGGGAGATTAGATACGCAGTATTTT
d_gene: TRBD1; j_gene: TRBJ2-3; abundance: NA; v_gene: TRBV11-2; CDR3aa: CASSSPGQISLSTDTQYF; CDR3nt: TGTGCCAGCAGCTCCCCGGGACAGATATCTCTTAGCACAGATACGCAGTATTTT
d_gene: NA; j_gene: TRBJ2-7; abundance: NA; v_gene: TRBV27; CDR3aa: CASSRSFSQPSYEQYF; CDR3nt: TGTGCCAGCAGTCGGTCCTTCAGTCAGCCTAGCTACGAGCAGTACTTC
d_gene: TRBD2; j_gene: TRBJ2-1; abundance: once; v_gene: TRBV5-4; CDR3aa: CASSSRLAAYNEQFF; CDR3nt: TGTGCCAGCAGTTCTAGACTAGCGGCTTACAATGAGCAGTTCTTC
d_gene: TRBD1; j_gene: TRBJ2-2; abundance: NA; v_gene: TRBV18; CDR3aa: CASSPGQGRAGELFF; CDR3nt: TGTGCCAGCTCACCGGGACAGGGTCGTGCCGGGGAGCTGTTTTTT
d_gene: NA; j_gene: TRBJ1-5; abundance: few; v_gene: TRBV6-5; CDR3aa: CASSSREGQPQHF; CDR3nt: TGTGCCAGCAGTTCACGGGAGGGGCAGCCCCAGCATTTT
d_gene: TRBD2; j_gene: TRBJ2-1; abundance: NA; v_gene: TRBV10-3; CDR3aa: CAISDSGSITDEQFF; CDR3nt: TGTGCCATCAGTGATAGCGGGAGTATCACGGATGAGCAGTTCTTC
d_gene: NA; j_gene: TRBJ2-3; abundance: NA; v_gene: TRBV4-1; CDR3aa: CASRAQGGASTDTQYF; CDR3nt: TGCGCCAGCAGGGCCCAAGGTGGGGCTAGCACAGATACGCAGTATTTT
d_gene: TRBD1; j_gene: TRBJ2-4; abundance: NA; v_gene: TRBV28; CDR3aa: CASSAGTGTGAKNIQYF; CDR3nt: TGTGCCAGCAGTGCCGGGACAGGGACGGGAGCCAAAAACATTCAGTACTTC
d_gene: NA; j_gene: TRBJ1-1; abundance: NA; v_gene: TRBV27; CDR3aa: CASSSGNTEAFF; CDR3nt: TGTGCCAGCAGTTCAGGGAACACTGAAGCTTTCTTT
d_gene: TRBD2; j_gene: TRBJ2-1; abundance: NA; v_gene: TRBV5-4; CDR3aa: CASSLAFASGRVYEQFF; CDR3nt: TGTGCCAGCAGCTTGGCATTTGCTAGCGGGAGAGTCTATGAGCAGTTCTTC
d_gene: TRBD2; j_gene: TRBJ2-7; abundance: NA; v_gene: TRBV9; CDR3aa: CASSSGLAGDSQYF; CDR3nt: TGTGCCAGCAGCTCGGGACTAGCGGGAGATTCCCAGTACTTC
d_gene: TRBD2; j_gene: TRBJ2-1; abundance: once; v_gene: TRBV5-6; CDR3aa: CASSAGLAGASEQFF; CDR3nt: TGTGCCAGCAGCGCCGGACTAGCGGGAGCCAGTGAGCAGTTCTTC
d_gene: NA; j_gene: TRBJ1-1; abundance: NA; v_gene: TRBV4-1; CDR3aa: CASSQDLRVGTEAFF; CDR3nt: TGCGCCAGCAGCCAAGATCTTCGGGTCGGCACTGAAGCTTTCTTT
d_gene: NA; j_gene: TRBJ2-2; abundance: NA; v_gene: TRBV7-3; CDR3aa: CASSLRGGSNTGELFF; CDR3nt: TGTGCCAGCAGCTTAAGGGGCGGATCGAACACCGGGGAGCTGTTTTTT